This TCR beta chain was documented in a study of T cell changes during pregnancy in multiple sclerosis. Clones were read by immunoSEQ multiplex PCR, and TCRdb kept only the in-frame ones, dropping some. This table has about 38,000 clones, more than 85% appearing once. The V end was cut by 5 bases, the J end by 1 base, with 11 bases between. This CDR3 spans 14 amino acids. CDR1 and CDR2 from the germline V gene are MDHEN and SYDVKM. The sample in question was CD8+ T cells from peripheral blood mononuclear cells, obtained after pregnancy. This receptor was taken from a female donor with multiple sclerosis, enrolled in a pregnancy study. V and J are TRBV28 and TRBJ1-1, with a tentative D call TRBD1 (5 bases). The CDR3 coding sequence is TGTGCCAGCAGTCAGTATCAGGGGAACACTGAAGCTTTCTTT. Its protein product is CASSQYQGNTEAFF.